This T cell receptor beta chain was recorded in a study of blood T cell repertoires in COVID-19. Whole-study context: Sites across the United States, Italy and Spain contributed samples from acute and convalescent COVID-19. Nucleic acid was either cDNA or gDNA, and it came from T cells, B-cell-depleted T cells, or PBMCs.

Per the original methods: The assay estimated nucleated cells by amplifying reference gene primers. Sequenced by immunoSEQ multiplex PCR; TCRdb stores in-frame clones only, minus some. The DNA gave D and trimming, while V, J and clone size come from that table. Of over 35,000 clones listed, 79% are singletons. V was shortened by 5 bases and J by 5 bases, with 12 bases between the two germline ends. The CDR3 is 14 amino acids. In germline, CDR1 is MDHEN, CDR2 SYDVKM. Sequencing used peripheral blood. The chain has TRBV28 and TRBJ2-2; a weak D match, TRBD1 (5 bases). This TCR came from a man between 65 and 80 years old with acute or convalescent COVID-19. CDR3 residues: CASSPLRETGELFF. Written as DNA, the CDR3 is TGTGCCAGCAGTCCACTCAGGGAAACCGGGGAGCTGTTTTTT.